This entry lists 25 T cell receptor beta chains sequenced from one sample in a study of T cell repertoires in cytomegalovirus infection. TCRdb analysed the reads with MiXCR anew, one entry per CDR3 protein. The sample consists of fewer than 900,000 distinct CDR3 sequences, just under 30% of them appearing once. Their antigens are not known. The sample in question was cultured CD8+ T cells from PBMCs, obtained from culture after CMV antigen stimulation. All receptors come from a human donor in good health (CMV status not recorded). Some clones in this sample may be carry-over from other donors' samples.

This clonotype was recorded a few times. The rearrangement links TRBV11-2 to TRBJ2-1; 8 nucleotides agree with TRBD1. Per germline, CDR1 SGHAT and CDR2 FQNNGV. The CDR3 runs to 16 residues. Unmatched junction bases numbered 7, after V lost 1 base and J lost 5 bases. The CDR3 bases are TGTGCCAGCAGCTTAGGACAGGGGCGAAAAAACAATGAGCAGTTCTTC. Translation: CASSLGQGRKNNEQFF.

The chain is built from TRBV20-1 and TRBJ2-3; 11 nucleotides agree with TRBD2. Looked up from germline, CDR1 is DFQATT and CDR2 is SNEGSKA (reference sequence). CDR3 length equals 18 residues. J gave up 1 base and V 0 bases, and 9 bases lay outside the gene matches. In DNA, the CDR3 is TGCAGTGCTAGAGATCTCACTAGCGGGGGCCGGCGCACAGATACGCAGTATTTT. This gives the protein CSARDLTSGGRRTDTQYF.

The gene calls are TRBV7-9 and TRBJ2-2; no clear D gene. Germline values: CDR1 SEHNR, CDR2 FQNEAQ (reference sequence). Trimming left V 3 bases short and J 3 bases short, with 17 bases between. This CDR3 is 17 amino acids long. The DNA for the CDR3 is TGTGCCAGCAGCTTCAACAGTTGGGGTTTAGACACCGGGGAGCTGTTTTTT. It codes for CASSFNSWGLDTGELFF.

The chain combines TRBV10-3 with TRBJ2-1; 10 bases are shared with TRBD2. Germline CDR1 and CDR2: ENHRY and SYGVKD. The CDR3 spans 18 residues. Trimming took 3 bases from V and 0 from J; bases not matched to a gene: 8. CDR3 coding DNA: TGTGCCATCAGTGACCTAGCGGGGGCAAAATCCTCCTACAATGAGCAGTTCTTC. Translation: CAISDLAGAKSSYNEQFF.

Many counts were recorded for this clonotype. CDR3 DNA: TGTGCCAGTGGGGATAGGGGGATCACCTACGAGCAGTACGTC. Translating gives CASGDRGITYEQYV. The V and J genes are TRBV28 and TRBJ2-7; D may be TRBD1 (6 bases). Trimming took off 9 bases at V and 2 bases at J, with 17 bases between the two ends. The CDR3 totals 14 residues. Per the germline V gene, CDR1 is MDHEN and CDR2 is SYDVKM.

The table lists this clonotype with a count of one. Possible read error: a much larger clone is one base away. V is TRBV12-3 or TRBV12-4 and J is TRBJ2-3, with TRBD2 matching 7 bases. Trimming cost V 2 bases and J 8 bases; bases outside gene matches: 7. This CDR3 has 14 amino acids. The CDR3: CASSLSGAGVTQYF. CDR3 nucleotide sequence: TGTGCCAGCAGTTTAAGTGGGGCGGGAGTTACGCAGTATTTT.

This clonotype was recorded a few times. CDR3 in DNA: TGTGCCAGCATCCTATCACAGGGGAGAGGGCCCCAAGAGACCCAGTACTTC. This codes for CASILSQGRGPQETQYF. This chain joins TRBV7-8 and TRBJ2-5; 7 nucleotides match TRBD1. The germline CDR1 and CDR2 sequences are SGHVS and FQNEAQ. The trim removed 7 bases at V and 1 base at J, leaving 15 bases unmatched. This CDR3 has 17 amino acids.

V gene TRBV6-1 combines with J gene TRBJ2-1, with a possible D match to TRBD2 (6 bases). Germline V gene lookup returns CDR1 MNHNS and CDR2 SASEGT. The V end was cut by 5 bases, the J end by 6 bases, with 17 bases between. The CDR3 spans 15 residues. The CDR3 DNA sequence: TGTGCCAGCAGTTTTATCCGGGACTTAGGCAATGAGCAGTTCTTC. Its protein product is CASSFIRDLGNEQFF.

The V call is TRBV7-2, the J call TRBJ2-7; 8 nucleotides agree with TRBD1. J lost 3 bases, V lost 7 bases, and 17 bases had no gene match. The CDR3 is 17 residues long. CDR1 is SGHTA and CDR2 is FQGNSA in the germline V gene. DNA of the CDR3: TGTGCCAGCACCAATGGGGACAGGTTGGCTCCGAACTACGAGCAGTACGTC. It specifies CASTNGDRLAPNYEQYV.

The chain recombines TRBV6-2 or TRBV6-3 with TRBJ2-7; unclear D gene. V lost 0 bases, J lost 3 bases, and 12 bases lay in between. The CDR3 is 15 amino acids. CDR1 is MNHEY, CDR2 SVGEGT, per germline. The CDR3 protein is CASSYSKFADYEQYV. Written as DNA, the CDR3 is TGTGCCAGCAGTTACTCGAAATTCGCGGACTACGAGCAGTACGTC.

This CDR3 is CASSYGGIREQFF. In nucleotides, the CDR3 is TGTGCCAGCAGTTACGGAGGGATCCGTGAGCAGTTCTTC. The chain couples TRBV6-2 or TRBV6-3 to TRBJ2-1; D possibly corresponds to TRBD2 (6 bases). The CDR3 length is 13 residues. The germline gives CDR1 MNHEY, CDR2 SVGEGT. Trimming took off 2 bases at V and 9 bases at J, with 11 bases between the two ends.

In this sample, this clonotype turned up a few times. The V and J genes are TRBV12-3 or TRBV12-4 and TRBJ2-5; no clear D gene. This CDR3 has 14 amino acids. Trimming left V 7 bases short and J 2 bases short, with 14 bases between. CDR3 sequence (DNA): TGTGCCAGCACCCTGTGGGGTGATCAAGAGACCCAGTACTTC. This encodes CASTLWGDQETQYF.

This clonotype was picked up a small number of times. The genes are TRBV4-3 and TRBJ1-5; possibly TRBD1 for D (5 bases). V was cut by 1 base and J by 5 bases, with 9 bases left in between. The CDR3 contains 14 residues. From germline, CDR1 is LGHNA and CDR2 YSLEER. Here the CDR3 reads CASSQVEGHQPQHF. The CDR3 DNA is TGCGCCAGCAGCCAAGTTGAGGGACATCAGCCCCAGCATTTT.

The CDR3 loop is CASSLIPKVGELFF. The CDR3 nucleotides read TGTGCCAGCAGTTTGATCCCCAAAGTCGGGGAGCTGTTTTTT. The V and J genes are TRBV27 and TRBJ2-2, with no clear D. The germline V gene has CDR1 MNHEY and CDR2 SMNVEV (reference sequence). The CDR3 has 14 amino acids. V gave up 3 bases and J gave up 7 bases, with 12 bases separating them.

This clonotype was found a few times. The V and J genes are TRBV6-2 or TRBV6-3 and TRBJ2-3; TRBD2 is a possible D gene (7 bases). The germline V and J ends were trimmed by 7 bases and 4 bases, with 27 bases remaining between them. In germline, CDR1 is MNHEY, CDR2 SVGEGT. The CDR3 is made up of 18 amino acids. The DNA of the CDR3 is TGTGCCAGCACCTACAAACGTGGGCGGGGGCGCCTTCCAGATACGCAGTATTTT. Encoded protein: CASTYKRGRGRLPDTQYF.

This clonotype was detected only a few times. This chain joins TRBV2 and TRBJ2-3; 7 nucleotides match TRBD2. The CDR3 is 15 amino acids. From germline, CDR1 is SNHLY and CDR2 FYNNEI. Trimming took 1 base from V and 3 from J; bases not matched to a gene: 4. The DNA of the CDR3 is TGTGCCAGCAGTGAAGAACTAGCGAGGACAGATACGCAGTATTTT. Translating it yields CASSEELARTDTQYF.

This clonotype came up many times. The chain uses TRBV7-2 and TRBJ1-1, with D possibly being TRBD1 (5 bases). CDR1 and CDR2 (germline): SGHTA, FQGNSA. Trimming removed 0 bases at V and 0 bases at J, with 14 bases between. This CDR3 is built from 17 residues. CDR3 residues: CASSLAPQGRMNTEAFF. The CDR3 nucleotides read TGTGCCAGCAGCTTAGCCCCCCAGGGACGGATGAACACTGAAGCTTTCTTT.

The chain uses TRBV27 and TRBJ1-1; D is perhaps TRBD1 (5 bases). The CDR3 totals 16 residues. The V end lost 0 bases, the J end lost 2 bases, and 13 bases lay between the germline ends. Germline assignment: CDR1 MNHEY and CDR2 SMNVEV (reference sequence). The CDR3 spells CASSLSHGGSNTEAFF. CDR3 in DNA: TGTGCCAGCAGTTTATCGCACGGGGGATCAAACACTGAAGCTTTCTTT.

In its sample, this clonotype was seen many times. The rearrangement joins TRBV7-6 to TRBJ2-7; D is tentatively TRBD1 or TRBD2 (5 bases each). This CDR3 has 14 amino acids. Germline V lookup: CDR1 SGHVS, CDR2 FNYEAQ. Trimming stripped 8 bases from V and 3 bases from J, with 17 bases between. The CDR3 protein is CASGPAGANYEQYF. DNA for the CDR3: TGTGCCAGCGGCCCTGCCGGGGCCAACTACGAGCAGTACTTC. The whole variable domain, remainder taken from reference TRBV7-6 and TRBJ2-7, is GAGVSQSPRYKVTKRGQDVALRCDPISGHVSLYWYRQALGQGPEFLTYFNYEAQQDKSGLPNDRFSAERPEGSISTLTIQRTEQRDSAMYRCASGPAGANYEQYFGPGTRLTVT.

This clonotype was seen more than once but under ten times. CDR3 coding DNA: TGTGCCAGCAGTGAATTCCGAGGGGGCGCGTACTATGGCTACACCTTC. This encodes CASSEFRGGAYYGYTF. This chain joins TRBV6-1 and TRBJ1-2, with 7 bases identical to TRBD1. The CDR3 extends over 16 amino acids. After removal of 2 bases from V and 3 bases from J, the junction contained 9 bases not matched to a gene. From germline, CDR1 is MNHNS and CDR2 SASEGT.

This clonotype has just a few counts. This chain links TRBV28 with TRBJ2-1; possibly TRBD1 for D (6 bases). V was shortened by 4 bases and J by 3 bases, with 16 bases between the two germline ends. The germline V gene encodes CDR1 MDHEN and CDR2 SYDVKM. The CDR3 length is 16 residues. The CDR3 here is CASSYRDTGVYNEQFF. CDR3 nucleotide sequence: TGTGCCAGCAGTTACCGGGACACGGGTGTCTACAATGAGCAGTTCTTC.

The sample holds many counts of this clonotype. The CDR3 DNA reads as TGTGCCAGCAGCCTACTACAGGGGATCCATGGCTACACCTTC. This sequence encodes CASSLLQGIHGYTF. The chain links TRBV7-8 to TRBJ1-2; TRBD1 agrees at 7 bases. With 5 bases clipped from V and 6 bases from J, the junction kept 9 bases outside the gene matches. CDR3 size: 14 residues. Looked up from germline, CDR1 is SGHVS and CDR2 is FQNEAQ.

This clonotype has more than one count but fewer than ten. The chain has TRBV12-3 or TRBV12-4 and TRBJ1-2; 10 nucleotides match TRBD1. This CDR3 has 13 residues. V gave up 6 bases and J gave up 8 bases; unmatched junction bases: 6. The CDR3 sequence: CASRSDRGPGYTF. In DNA form, the CDR3 reads TGTGCCAGCAGGTCTGACAGGGGGCCCGGCTACACCTTC.

This clonotype was observed a handful of times. The chain recombines TRBV2 with TRBJ2-2, with 8 bases matching TRBD2. V shed 10 bases and J 5 bases; nucleotides not matched to a gene: 3. This CDR3 has 12 amino acids. Germline CDR1 reads SNHLY; CDR2 reads FYNNEI. CDR3 nucleotides: TGTGCCACCGGGGGGGAGACCGGGGAGCTGTTTTTT. It translates to CATGGETGELFF.

V and J are TRBV7-9 and TRBJ2-3; TRBD1 might be the D (5 bases). V was shortened by 6 bases and J by 2 bases, with 30 bases between the two germline ends. The CDR3 is 20 amino acids. Germline V gene lookup returns CDR1 SEHNR and CDR2 FQNEAQ (reference sequence). The CDR3 coding sequence is TGTGCCAGCAGTCTACCCAGGGCCCGTGCCCCGAGCCCCATCACAGATACGCAGTATTTT. This encodes CASSLPRARAPSPITDTQYF.